This T cell receptor beta chain was obtained from a study of regulatory T cells in long-lasting Graves disease. Investigators prepared the TCR beta libraries by applying iRepertoire HTBI primers and Arm-PCR of CDR3 regions. TCRdb re-analysed the multiplex PCR reads in MiXCR, keeping a single row per CDR3 protein. The repertoire holds about 210,000 distinct CDR3 sequences, with roughly 19% as singletons. With 1 base clipped from V and 4 bases from J, the junction kept 2 bases outside the gene matches. Germline CDR1 SGHAT, CDR2 FQNNGV. This CDR3 has 14 residues. The sample holds many counts of this clonotype. The sample's time point: newly diagnosed GD, antithyroid drugs for less than 3 months. After RNA was extracted from PBMCs, the TCR library was made from it. These same records also appear under a second study, on T cells in Graves' hyperthyroidism and ophthalmopathy.

Material: peripheral blood mononuclear cells (PBMCs), obtained at new diagnosis, from a patient treated with antithyroid drugs. The TCR originated in a woman aged 25 to 39 with Graves disease. V and J are TRBV11-2 and TRBJ2-7; 9 nucleotides align to TRBD2. Here the CDR3 reads CASSLVTSGYEQYF. The CDR3 nucleotides are TGTGCCAGCAGCTTAGTGACTAGCGGATACGAGCAGTACTTC. The whole variable domain, filled in from reference TRBV11-2 and TRBJ2-7, reads EAGVAQSPRYKIIEKRQSVAFWCNPISGHATLYWYQQILGQGPKLLIQFQNNGVVDDSQLPKDRFSAERLKGVDSTLKIQPAKLEDSAVYLCASSLVTSGYEQYFGPGTRLTVT.